The rows below give T cell receptor beta chains drawn from one sample of a study of T cells in Graves' hyperthyroidism and ophthalmopathy. MiXCR, run by TCRdb on the multiplex PCR reads, gives a single entry per CDR3 protein. The sample has about 500,000 distinct CDR3 sequences; around 17% are singletons. Source material: blood. The receptors stem from a woman aged 18-29 years with Graves' hyperthyroidism. The CDR3 runs from the conserved cysteine through the conserved F or W. A D gene is named only where the DNA matches it firmly. Not every row has a clone size; where given, it reads once, few, many or a size class.

j_call,d_call,v_call,clone_size,cdr3_length,cdr3_nt,cdr3_aa
TRBJ1-4,-,TRBV5-1,many,15,TGTGCCAGCAGCCTCAGTGGTGGGAGGAATGAAAAACTGTTTTTT,CASSLSGGRNEKLFF
TRBJ1-4,-,TRBV18,few,15,TGTGCCAGCTCAAAACAGGACAGAGCAAATGAAAAACTGTTTTTT,CASSKQDRANEKLFF
TRBJ2-7,-,TRBV19,-,15,TGTGCCAGTAGTAATACAGGGACGGGTACCTACGAGCAGTACTTC,CASSNTGTGTYEQYF
TRBJ2-3,-,TRBV3-1,many,13,TGTGCCAGCAGCCAAGTCGGGACAGATACGCAGTATTTT,CASSQVGTDTQYF
TRBJ2-3,TRBD2,TRBV9,-,15,TGTGCCAGCAGCTCCCTGACTAGCGGGGGGCGTACGCAGTATTTT,CASSSLTSGGRTQYF
TRBJ2-2,-,TRBV5-1,few,16,TGCGCCAGCAGCTTGGCCCTGGTTTCGAACACCGGGGAGCTGTTTTTT,CASSLALVSNTGELFF
TRBJ1-2,-,TRBV9,-,14,TGTGCCAGCAGCGAGACCCTTTTTAACTATGGCTACACCTTC,CASSETLFNYGYTF
TRBJ1-5,-,TRBV12-5,-,15,TGTGCTAGTGGTTTGGTACGACAGAGCAATCAGCCCCAGCATTTT,CASGLVRQSNQPQHF
TRBJ2-3,-,TRBV6-4,-,13,TGTGCCAGCAGTGACTCGTTGGGGGATACGCAGTATTTT,CASSDSLGDTQYF
TRBJ2-7,-,TRBV28,many,15,TGTGCCAGCAGTACCTCTAGCCGACCCTCCTACGAGCAGTACTTC,CASSTSSRPSYEQYF
TRBJ2-7,-,TRBV5-5,few,14,TGTGCCAGCAGCTTGATCCAGTCAATTTACGAGCAGTACTTC,CASSLIQSIYEQYF
TRBJ1-4,-,TRBV6-1,-,13,TGTGCCAACTCATCCCCCGGGGGTGAAAAACTGTTTTTT,CANSSPGGEKLFF
TRBJ1-2,-,TRBV20-1,-,13,TGCAGTGCTACGGGACACGCGAACTATGGCTACACCTTC,CSATGHANYGYTF
TRBJ2-1,TRBD2,TRBV20-1,many,16,TGCAGTGCTAGCGGGGGGGTGGTAGGACTCTACAATGAGCAGTTCTTC,CSASGGVVGLYNEQFF
TRBJ1-4,-,TRBV2,many,13,TGTGCCAGCATGGAGGGGCCAAATGAAAAACTGTTTTTT,CASMEGPNEKLFF
TRBJ2-7,TRBD2,TRBV27,many,14,TGTGCCAGCAGAAGAGGAGCGGGGACCTACGAGCAGTACTTC,CASRRGAGTYEQYF
TRBJ1-3,TRBD1,TRBV6-1,few,17,TGTGCCAGCAGGAAGAACAGGGGGTCTAGCTCTGGAAACACCATATATTTT,CASRKNRGSSSGNTIYF
TRBJ2-5,TRBD2,TRBV7-2,many,13,TGTGCCAGCAGCTTAGTACTGAGCGGGGCACCTTACTTC,CASSLVLSGAPYF
TRBJ2-2,TRBD2,TRBV7-2,-,13,TGTGCCTTGGGGACGGGGGGGCCCGGGGAGCTGTTTTTT,CALGTGGPGELFF
TRBJ1-6,-,TRBV6-2/TRBV6-3,-,15,TGTGCCAGCAGTTACTCGACAGATTATAATTCACCCCTCCACTTT,CASSYSTDYNSPLHF
TRBJ1-5,-,TRBV20-1,-,14,TGCAGTGTCCAACACCCGAGGGGCAATCAGCCCCAGCATTTT,CSVQHPRGNQPQHF
TRBJ1-2,TRBD1,TRBV25-1,-,15,TGTGCCAGCAGTGAATATGGCAGGGGGAGTTATGGCTACACCTTC,CASSEYGRGSYGYTF
TRBJ2-7,TRBD2,TRBV11-1,many,16,TGTGCCAGCAGCTTATGGGGGACTAGCGGATCCTACGAGCAGTACTTC,CASSLWGTSGSYEQYF
TRBJ2-1,TRBD2,TRBV19,-,14,TGTGCCAGTAGTTCATGGGAGGGCTACAATGAGCAGTTCTTC,CASSSWEGYNEQFF
TRBJ1-1,TRBD1,TRBV15,many,17,TGTGCCACCAGCAGAGAGTTCGGGACAGGGTTCGCCACTGAAGCTTTCTTT,CATSREFGTGFATEAFF
TRBJ2-3,TRBD2,TRBV27,-,18,TGTGCCAGCAGCCTAGGGACTAGCGGGGGGGCCTGGGCAGATACGCAGTATTTT,CASSLGTSGGAWADTQYF
TRBJ2-4,-,TRBV14,few,17,TGTGCCAGCAGCATTTCCCGTAGCGTACTAGCAAGGAGCATTCAGTACTTC,CASSISRSVLARSIQYF
TRBJ2-7,-,TRBV6-2/TRBV6-3,-,13,TGTGCCAGCAGTTTAATGACAGGCTACGAGCAGTACTTC,CASSLMTGYEQYF